This T cell receptor beta chain came from a study of blood T cell repertoires in COVID-19. Looking at the study overall: COVID-19 samples collected from the United States, Italy and Spain covered acute and convalescent phases.

Libraries were prepared by immunoSEQ multiplex PCR; TCRdb keeps only in-frame clonotypes and omits some of them. The data contain about 200,000 clones, approximately 86% of them singletons. Which cohort a participant joined came from the clinical history participants gave. This CDR3 has 15 residues. V was pared by 5 bases and J by 7 bases, with 5 bases of the junction left unmatched. In germline, CDR1 is MDHEN, CDR2 SYDVKM. The clonotype was recovered from a woman in her thirties or forties with acute COVID-19. The V gene is TRBV28, the J gene TRBJ2-7; TRBD2 matches 16 bases. The sequenced sample was PBMCs or T cells enriched from blood (not recorded which). CDR3 loop: CASSKGLAGGWEQYF. The CDR3 DNA reads as TGTGCCAGCAGTAAGGGACTAGCGGGAGGGTGGGAGCAGTACTTC.